The T cell receptor beta chain described here comes from a study of blood T cell repertoires in COVID-19. Clones were sequenced by immunoSEQ multiplex PCR, and TCRdb holds only the in-frame ones, with some missing. The sample shows approximately 88,000 clones, 87% of them seen only once. The origin of this receptor is a male donor with acute or convalescent COVID-19. The specimen sequenced was peripheral blood.

For the CDR3, the DNA is TGTGCCAGCAGCTGGGGTCAGGGGCTTAATTCACCCCTCCACTTT. Its protein is CASSWGQGLNSPLHF. V is TRBV5-6 and J is TRBJ1-6; tentatively, D is TRBD1 (6 bases). V was pared by 3 bases and J by 6 bases, with 13 bases between. Germline CDR1 and CDR2: SGHDT and YYEEEE. CDR3 size: 15 residues.